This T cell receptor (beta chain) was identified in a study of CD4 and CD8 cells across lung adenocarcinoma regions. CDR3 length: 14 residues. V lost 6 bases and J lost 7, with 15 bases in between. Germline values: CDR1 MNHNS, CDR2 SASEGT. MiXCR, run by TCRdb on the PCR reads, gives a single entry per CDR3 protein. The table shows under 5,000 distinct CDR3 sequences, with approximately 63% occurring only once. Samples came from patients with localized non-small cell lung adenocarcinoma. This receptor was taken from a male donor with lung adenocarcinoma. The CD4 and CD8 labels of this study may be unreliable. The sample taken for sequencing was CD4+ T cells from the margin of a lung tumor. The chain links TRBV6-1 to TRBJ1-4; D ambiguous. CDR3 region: CASSPRGAGEKLFF. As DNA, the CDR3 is TGTGCCAGCAGCCCAAGAGGCGCAGGTGAAAAACTGTTTTTT.